This T cell receptor beta chain derives from a study of OX40 agonist ivuxolimab in advanced cancers. Only in-frame clones appear in the TCRdb table, and some are missing; sequencing was by immunoSEQ multiplex PCR. The sample carries some 45,000 clones, about 89% recorded once. The V end was cut by 2 bases, the J end by 0 bases, with 16 bases between. Germline CDR1 and CDR2: PRHDT and FYEKMQ (reference sequence). This CDR3 region has 17 residues. The sequence was collected from an adult with an advanced solid tumor such as melanoma, head and neck, liver or kidney cancer. The sequencing here drew on CD4+ or CD8+ T cells sorted from blood, taken in a trial of the OX40 agonist ivuxolimab. The chain carries TRBV13 and TRBJ1-1; possibly TRBD1 for D (5 bases). CDR3 coding DNA: TGTGCCAGCAGCTTAATCAGGGAAGTACAGATGAACACTGAAGCTTTCTTT. Amino acids: CASSLIREVQMNTEAFF.